The clone carrying this T cell receptor beta chain was observed once. This sample is drawn from a study of blood T cell repertoires in COVID-19. The CDR3 has 16 residues. Germline V gene data show CDR1 as SGHAT and CDR2 as FQNNGV. The trim removed 10 bases at V and 3 bases at J, leaving 15 bases unmatched. In the study's own analysis: Counts of nucleated cells, estimated from reference gene primer amplification, were obtained. Using immunoSEQ multiplex PCR, the repertoire was profiled, and TCRdb retains in-frame clones only, with some absent. V and J calls and clone size follow that table, whereas D and trimming were derived from the DNA. The profile shows a few hundred thousand clones, 80% to 90% of them singletons.

This TCR was recovered from a woman in her 40s who had recovered from COVID-19. Source material: peripheral blood. The chain combines TRBV11-2 with TRBJ2-1; TRBD2 matches 7 bases. The CDR3 DNA sequence: TGTGCCACCGTTGTTGGGAAAGCGGGGTACTACAATGAGCAGTTCTTC. It encodes CATVVGKAGYYNEQFF.